This entry describes one TCR beta chain. As to treatment: oral pan-JAK inhibitor, 5-10 mg twice daily. cDNA reverse transcribed from extracted RNA served as the sequencing template. Sequencing used immunoSEQ multiplex PCR; TCRdb keeps in-frame clones, though not all of them. The data contain some 130,000 clones, around 53% of them singletons. This specimen comes from a study of CD8+ T cells in alopecia areata. Study in general: Percent of scalp involved defined treated patients' severity scores.

The CDR3 runs 13 residues. The germline V gene encodes CDR1 SGHDN and CDR2 FVKESK. V lost 1 base and J lost 4, with 7 bases in between. The chain joins TRBV14 to TRBJ1-1; D unclear. Source: CD4+ T cells sorted from blood, taken at week 4, from a patient treated with tofacitinib. The TCR was taken from a human donor with alopecia areata. The CDR3 nucleotides are TGTGCCAGCAGCCAAGGATTAACCACTGAAGCTTTCTTT. This sequence encodes CASSQGLTTEAFF.